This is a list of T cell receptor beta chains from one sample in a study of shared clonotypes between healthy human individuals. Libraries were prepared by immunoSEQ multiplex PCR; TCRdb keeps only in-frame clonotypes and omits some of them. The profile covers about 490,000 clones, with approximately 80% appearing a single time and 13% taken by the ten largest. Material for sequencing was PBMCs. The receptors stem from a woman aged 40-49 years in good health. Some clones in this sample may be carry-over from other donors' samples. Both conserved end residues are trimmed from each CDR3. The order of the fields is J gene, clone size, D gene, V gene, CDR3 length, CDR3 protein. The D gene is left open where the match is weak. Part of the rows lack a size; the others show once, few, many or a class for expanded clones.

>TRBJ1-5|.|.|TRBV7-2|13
ASSLGVRPNQPQH
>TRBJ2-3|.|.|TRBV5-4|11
ASSPDRTDTQY
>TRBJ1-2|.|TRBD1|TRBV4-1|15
ASSQDPNRQGRGGYT
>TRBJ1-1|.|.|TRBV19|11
ASSIGGNTEAF
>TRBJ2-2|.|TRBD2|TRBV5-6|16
ASSHGTSGSRNTGELF
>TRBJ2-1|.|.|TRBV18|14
ASSPRGSGAYNEQF
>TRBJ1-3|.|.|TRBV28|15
ASSSAPPGGSGNTIY
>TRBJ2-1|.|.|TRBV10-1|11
ASSPGLYNEQF
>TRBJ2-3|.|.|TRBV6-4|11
ASSDSDTDTQY
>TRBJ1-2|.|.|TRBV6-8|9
ARQGKGGYT
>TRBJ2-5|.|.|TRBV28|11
ASSFRVQETQY
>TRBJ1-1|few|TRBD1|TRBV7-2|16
ASSPPVVGQVMNTEAF
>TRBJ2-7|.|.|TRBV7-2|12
ASSLPDGVGEQY
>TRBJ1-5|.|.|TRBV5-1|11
ASSENPNQPQH
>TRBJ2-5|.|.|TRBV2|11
ASSDRMEETQY
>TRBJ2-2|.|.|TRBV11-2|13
ATGLGSQNTGELF
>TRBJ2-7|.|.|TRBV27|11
ASRPAGKYEQY
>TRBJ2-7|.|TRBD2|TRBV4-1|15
ASSHVIAGGGLAEQY
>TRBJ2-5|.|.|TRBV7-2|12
ASSPEPIQETQY
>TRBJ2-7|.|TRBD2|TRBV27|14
ASSLRAGGGSYEQY
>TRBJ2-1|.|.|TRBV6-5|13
ASHRGLAAYNEQF
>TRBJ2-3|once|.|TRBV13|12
ASSYRDWTDTQY
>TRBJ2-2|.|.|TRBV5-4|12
ASSRTDPAGELF
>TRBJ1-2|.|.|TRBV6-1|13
ASSEENRARGGYT
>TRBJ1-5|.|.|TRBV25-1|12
ASTEGGSEVPQH
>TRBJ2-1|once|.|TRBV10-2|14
ASTSTSSALYNEQF
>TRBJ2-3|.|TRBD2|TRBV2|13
ASSVISGSTDTQY
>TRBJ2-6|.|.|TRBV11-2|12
ASSLIGGANVLT
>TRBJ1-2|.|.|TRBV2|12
ASSYMGLNYGYT
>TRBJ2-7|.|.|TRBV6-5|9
ASSRPGEQY
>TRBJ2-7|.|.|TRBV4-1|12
ASSQNRGSYEQY
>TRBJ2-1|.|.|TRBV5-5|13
ASSLRADSTPEQF
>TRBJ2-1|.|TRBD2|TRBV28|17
ASSYIAGGPPSSYNEQF
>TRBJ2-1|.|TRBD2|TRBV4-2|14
ASSRGLAGVYNEQF
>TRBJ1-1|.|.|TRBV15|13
ATSRDPTAGAEAF
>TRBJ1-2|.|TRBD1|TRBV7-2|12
ASSPGGQGYGYT
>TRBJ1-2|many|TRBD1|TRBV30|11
AWSRQGPYGYT
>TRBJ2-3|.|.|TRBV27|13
ASSSRTIGTDTQY
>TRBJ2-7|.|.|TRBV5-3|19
ARTLGPGGQGSTSGSYEQY
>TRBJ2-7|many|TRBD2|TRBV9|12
ASSVGAGTYEQY
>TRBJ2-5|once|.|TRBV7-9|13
ASSLASEGQGTQY
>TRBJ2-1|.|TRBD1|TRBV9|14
ASHLTGGVSYNEQF
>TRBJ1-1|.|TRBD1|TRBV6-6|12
ASRHGQENTEAF
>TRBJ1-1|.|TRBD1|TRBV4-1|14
ASSRDRGTARTEAF
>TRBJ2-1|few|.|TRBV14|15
ASSHGALAATYNEQF
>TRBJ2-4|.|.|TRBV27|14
ASSLAPGVAKNIQY
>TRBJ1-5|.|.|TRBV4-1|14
ASSQDPPGSNQPQH
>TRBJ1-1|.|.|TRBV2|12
ASRGVGLDTEAF
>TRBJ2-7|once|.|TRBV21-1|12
ANNPGTKSYEQY
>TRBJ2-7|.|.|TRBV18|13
ASSPGTSDSYEQY
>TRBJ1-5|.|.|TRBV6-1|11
ASSEGEDQPQH
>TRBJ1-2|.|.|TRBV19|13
ASNPRGEANYGYT
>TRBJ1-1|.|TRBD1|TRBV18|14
ASSPAMDRANTEAF
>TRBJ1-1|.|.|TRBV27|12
ASSLGTWATEAF
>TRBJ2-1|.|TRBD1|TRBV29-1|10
RAEGQDNEQF
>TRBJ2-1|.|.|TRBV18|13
ASSSRQGPGDEQF
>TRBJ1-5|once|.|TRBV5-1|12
ASSLGQWNQPQH
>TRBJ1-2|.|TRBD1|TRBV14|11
ASSQGTGYGYT
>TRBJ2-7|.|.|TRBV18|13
ASSPGGRGVYEQY